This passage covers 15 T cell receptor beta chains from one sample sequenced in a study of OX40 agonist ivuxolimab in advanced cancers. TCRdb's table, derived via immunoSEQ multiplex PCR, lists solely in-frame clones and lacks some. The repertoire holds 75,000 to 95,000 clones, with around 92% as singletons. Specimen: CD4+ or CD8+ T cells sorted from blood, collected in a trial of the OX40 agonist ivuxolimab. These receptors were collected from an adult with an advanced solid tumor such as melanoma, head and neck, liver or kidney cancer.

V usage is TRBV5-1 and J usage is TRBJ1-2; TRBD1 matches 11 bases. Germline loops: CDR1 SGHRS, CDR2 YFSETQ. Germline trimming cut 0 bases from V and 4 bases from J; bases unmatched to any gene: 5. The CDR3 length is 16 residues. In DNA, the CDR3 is TGCGCCAGCAGCTTGGACACGGACAGGGGGCTCTATGGCTACACCTTC. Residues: CASSLDTDRGLYGYTF.

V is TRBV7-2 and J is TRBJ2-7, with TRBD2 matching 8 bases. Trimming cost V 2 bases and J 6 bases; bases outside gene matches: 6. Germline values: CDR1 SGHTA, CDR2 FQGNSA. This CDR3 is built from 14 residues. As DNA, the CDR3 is TGTGCCAGCAGCTTAACAGCGGGAGTCAGCGAGCAGTACTTC. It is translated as CASSLTAGVSEQYF.

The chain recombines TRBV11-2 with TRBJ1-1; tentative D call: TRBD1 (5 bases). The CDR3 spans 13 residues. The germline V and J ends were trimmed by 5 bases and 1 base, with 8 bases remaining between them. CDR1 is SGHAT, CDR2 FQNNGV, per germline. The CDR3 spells CASSEQANTEAFF. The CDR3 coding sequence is TGTGCCAGCAGCGAACAGGCGAACACTGAAGCTTTCTTT.

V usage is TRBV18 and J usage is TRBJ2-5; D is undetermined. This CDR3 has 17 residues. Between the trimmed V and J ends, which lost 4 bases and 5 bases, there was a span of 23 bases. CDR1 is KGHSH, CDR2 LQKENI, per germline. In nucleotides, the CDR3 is TGTGCCAGCTCACTAAGCCCCCGGGTCGCGCGTCCGGAGACCCAGTACTTC. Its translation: CASSLSPRVARPETQYF.

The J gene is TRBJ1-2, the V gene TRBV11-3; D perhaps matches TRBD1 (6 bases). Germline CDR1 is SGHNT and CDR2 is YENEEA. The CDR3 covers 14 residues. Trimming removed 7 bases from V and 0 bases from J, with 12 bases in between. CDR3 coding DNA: TGTGCCAGCACCCTGGGGACAACTAACTATGGCTACACCTTC. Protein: CASTLGTTNYGYTF.

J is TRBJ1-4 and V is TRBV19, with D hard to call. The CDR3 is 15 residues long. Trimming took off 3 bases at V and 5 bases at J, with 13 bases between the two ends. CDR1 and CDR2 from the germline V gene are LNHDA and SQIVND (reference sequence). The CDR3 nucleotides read TGTGCCAGTAGTATCGAATTCAGGTCCAATGAAAAACTGTTTTTT. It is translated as CASSIEFRSNEKLFF.

In DNA, the CDR3 is TGTGCGGCCCTGGACAGGACGCAAGAGACCCAGTACTTC. This gives the protein CAALDRTQETQYF. This chain uses TRBV19 with TRBJ2-5; 7 bases match TRBD1. Per germline, CDR1 LNHDA and CDR2 SQIVND (reference sequence). This CDR3 is built from 13 residues.

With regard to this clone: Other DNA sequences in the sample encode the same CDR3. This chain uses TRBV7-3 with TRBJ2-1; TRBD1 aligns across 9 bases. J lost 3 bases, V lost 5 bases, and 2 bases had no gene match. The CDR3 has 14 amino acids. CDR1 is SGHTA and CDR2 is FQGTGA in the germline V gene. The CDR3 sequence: CASSATGGYNEQFF. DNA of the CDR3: TGTGCCAGCAGCGCGACAGGGGGCTACAATGAGCAGTTCTTC.

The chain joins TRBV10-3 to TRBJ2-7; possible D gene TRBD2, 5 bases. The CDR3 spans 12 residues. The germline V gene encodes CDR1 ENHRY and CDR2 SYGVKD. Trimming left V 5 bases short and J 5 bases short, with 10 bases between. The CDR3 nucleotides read TGTGCCATCAGTTCGCCGGGAAACGAGCAGTACTTC. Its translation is CAISSPGNEQYF.

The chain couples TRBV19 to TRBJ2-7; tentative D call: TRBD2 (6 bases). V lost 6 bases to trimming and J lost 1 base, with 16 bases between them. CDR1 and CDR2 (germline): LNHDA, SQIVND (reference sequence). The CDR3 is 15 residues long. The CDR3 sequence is CASSRAGPESYEQYF. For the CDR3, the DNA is TGTGCCAGTAGCAGGGCGGGGCCCGAATCCTACGAGCAGTACTTC. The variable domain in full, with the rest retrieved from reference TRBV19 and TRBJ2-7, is DGGITQSPKYLFRKEGQNVTLSCEQNLNHDAMYWYRQDPGQGLRLIYYSQIVNDFQKGDIAEGYSVSREKKESFPLTVTSAQKNPTAFYLCASSRAGPESYEQYFGPGTRLTVT.

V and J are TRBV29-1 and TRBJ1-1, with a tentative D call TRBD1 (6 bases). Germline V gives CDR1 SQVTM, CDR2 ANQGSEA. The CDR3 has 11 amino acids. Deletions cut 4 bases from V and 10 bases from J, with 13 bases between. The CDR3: CSVAKGGGAFF. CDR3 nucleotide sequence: TGCAGCGTTGCGAAGGGGGGAGGAGCTTTCTTT. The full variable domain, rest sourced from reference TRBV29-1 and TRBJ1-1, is SAVISQKPSRDICQRGTSLTIQCQVDSQVTMMFWYRQQPGQSLTLIATANQGSEATYESGFVIDKFPISRPNLTFSTLTVSNMSPEDSSIYLCSVAKGGGAFFGQGTRLTVV.

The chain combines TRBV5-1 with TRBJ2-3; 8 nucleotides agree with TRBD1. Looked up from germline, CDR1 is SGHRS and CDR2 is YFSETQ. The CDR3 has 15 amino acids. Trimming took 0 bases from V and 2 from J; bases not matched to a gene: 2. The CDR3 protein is CASSLGTGNTDTQYF. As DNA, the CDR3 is TGCGCCAGCAGCTTGGGGACAGGGAACACAGATACGCAGTATTTT.

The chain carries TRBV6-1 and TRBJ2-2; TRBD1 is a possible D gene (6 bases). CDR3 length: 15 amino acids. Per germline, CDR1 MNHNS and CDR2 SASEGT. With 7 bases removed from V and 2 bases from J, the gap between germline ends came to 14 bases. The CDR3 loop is CASTLPGHNTGELFF. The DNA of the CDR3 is TGTGCCAGCACGTTGCCGGGACATAACACCGGGGAGCTGTTTTTT.

The CDR3 is CASSRSLDFGEQFF. The CDR3, as DNA: TGCGCCAGCAGCCGTAGTTTGGATTTTGGTGAGCAGTTCTTC. The genes are TRBV4-1 and TRBJ2-1; no definite D call. Germline lookup yields CDR1 MGHRA and CDR2 YSYEKL. The CDR3 runs to 14 residues. Trimming left V 4 bases short and J 9 bases short, with 16 bases between.

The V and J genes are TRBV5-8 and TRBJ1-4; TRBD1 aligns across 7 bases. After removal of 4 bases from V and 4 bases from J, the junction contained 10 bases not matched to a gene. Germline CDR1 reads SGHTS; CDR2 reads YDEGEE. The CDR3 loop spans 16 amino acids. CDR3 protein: CASSSTGTANNEKLFF. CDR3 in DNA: TGTGCCAGCAGCAGTACCGGGACAGCAAATAATGAAAAACTGTTTTTT.